This TCR beta chain is drawn from a study of blood T cell repertoires in COVID-19. Overall study: The origin of the acute and convalescent COVID-19 samples was the United States, Italy and Spain.

Clinical histories supplied by participants themselves formed the basis of cohort assignment. Profiling relied on immunoSEQ multiplex PCR, and the TCRdb table lists in-frame clones only, not all of them. The table shows about 400,000 clones, with roughly 91% occurring only once. With 3 bases removed from V and 0 bases from J, the gap between germline ends came to 15 bases. CDR1 and CDR2 from the germline V gene are SGHAT and FQNNGV. The length of the CDR3 is 16 residues. The sequencing input was PBMCs or T cells enriched from blood (not recorded which). The clonotype comes from a woman under 40 who had recovered from COVID-19. The rearrangement links TRBV11-2 to TRBJ2-7; D is possibly TRBD1 (5 bases). In DNA form, the CDR3 reads TGTGCCAGCAGCTTGGGGAAGGGGCCGAACTCCTACGAGCAGTACTTC. This codes for CASSLGKGPNSYEQYF.